The 16 T cell receptor beta chains given below trace back to one sample, sequenced in a study of beta chain features in type 1 diabetes. Findings and caveats of the study: Shortening of TCRB CDR3s, moderate but significant, appeared in all four CD4+ subsets of Type 1 diabetes patients.

Their cognate antigens are unknown. What was sequenced were expressed TCRB transcripts, since all of the isolated RNA had been reverse transcribed. Data came from immunoSEQ multiplex PCR; TCRdb stores just in-frame clones and leaves some out. The sample shows about 710,000 clones, roughly an eighth of them seen only once. Source material: naive CD4+ T cells from blood. These receptors originate from a man younger than 30 with type 1 diabetes.

The sample holds a few counts of this clone. The J gene is TRBJ1-5, the V gene TRBV30; D unresolved. CDR3 length: 13 residues. The germline V and J ends were trimmed by 0 bases and 5 bases, with 8 bases remaining between them. Per germline, CDR1 GTSNPN and CDR2 SVGIG (reference sequence). CDR3: CAWSVLGHQPQHF. The CDR3 DNA sequence: TGTGCCTGGAGTGTACTAGGGCATCAGCCCCAGCATTTT.

This clone showed up just a few times. This chain connects TRBV5-6 to TRBJ1-2; TRBD1 is a possible D gene (5 bases). Germline CDR1 is SGHDT and CDR2 is YYEEEE. The CDR3 length is 15 residues. Deletions cut 4 bases from V and 3 bases from J, with 16 bases between. CDR3 nucleotides: TGTGCCAGCAGCCGGCAGGTTCAAGGGGACTATGGCTACACCTTC. Translating gives CASSRQVQGDYGYTF.

In nucleotides, the CDR3 is TGTGCCTGGAGGGGGACAGCGTCCTACGAGCAGTACTTC. This encodes CAWRGTASYEQYF. This chain joins TRBV30 and TRBJ2-7; 7 bases match TRBD1. V shed 3 bases, J shed 1 base, and the junction held 3 bases outside the gene matches. CDR1 and CDR2 from the germline V gene are GTSNPN and SVGIG (reference sequence). The CDR3 is made up of 13 amino acids.

This chain joins TRBV6-5 and TRBJ1-2; 8 bases align to TRBD1. The CDR3 loop spans 11 amino acids. Germline V lookup: CDR1 MNHEY, CDR2 SVGAGI. With 4 bases clipped from V and 13 bases from J, the junction kept 5 bases outside the gene matches. The CDR3 loop reads CASSLGQVFTF. The CDR3 DNA reads TGTGCCAGCAGTTTGGGACAGGTCTTCACCTTC.

This chain links TRBV27 with TRBJ2-7; 7 nucleotides agree with TRBD2. The trim removed 2 bases at V and 4 bases at J, leaving 14 bases unmatched. The CDR3 is 17 amino acids. Germline assignment: CDR1 MNHEY and CDR2 SMNVEV (reference sequence). The CDR3 loop reads CASSLAASGGRWYEQYF. DNA of the CDR3: TGTGCCAGCAGTTTAGCCGCGTCGGGCGGGAGATGGTACGAGCAGTACTTC.

This clone appeared a few times. The chain uses TRBV5-4 and TRBJ1-4; D gene ambiguous. V lost 1 base to trimming and J lost 4 bases, with 11 bases between them. The length of the CDR3 is 15 residues. Germline V lookup: CDR1 SGHNT, CDR2 YYREEE (reference sequence). CDR3 coding DNA: TGTGCCAGCAGCTTGCGGTCGGGCCTTAATGAAAAACTGTTTTTT. It encodes CASSLRSGLNEKLFF.

This clone was counted only a few times. The chain links TRBV4-1 to TRBJ2-5; D unresolved. The CDR3 consists of 14 residues. Germline CDR1 reads MGHRA; CDR2 reads YSYEKL. V was pared by 1 base and J by 1 base, with 7 bases between. DNA of the CDR3: TGCGCCAGCAGCCAAGTGGCAGGCCAAGAGACCCAGTACTTC. Amino acid sequence: CASSQVAGQETQYF.

The chain couples TRBV5-1 to TRBJ2-2; D is unresolved. This CDR3 spans 13 amino acids. Germline lookup yields CDR1 SGHRS and CDR2 YFSETQ. Trimming took off 0 bases at V and 4 bases at J, with 4 bases between the two ends. In nucleotides, the CDR3 is TGCGCCAGCAGCTTGGCTCCCACCGGGGAGCTGTTTTTT. As protein: CASSLAPTGELFF.

The rearrangement joins TRBV7-2 to TRBJ2-3, with D possibly matching TRBD1 (6 bases). Per germline, CDR1 SGHTA and CDR2 FQGNSA. CDR3 length equals 16 residues. With 5 bases removed from V and 1 base from J, the gap between germline ends came to 16 bases. This chain's CDR3 is CASSKSPGHGTDTQYF. The CDR3 DNA follows: TGTGCCAGCAGCAAAAGTCCGGGACACGGCACAGATACGCAGTATTTT. Full variable domain (remainder filled in from reference TRBV7-2 and TRBJ2-3): GAGVSQSPSNKVTEKGKDVELRCDPISGHTALYWYRQSLGQGLEFLIYFQGNSAPDKSGLPSDRFSAERTGGSVSTLTIQRTQQEDSAVYLCASSKSPGHGTDTQYFGPGTRLTVL.

The chain is built from TRBV7-6 and TRBJ1-1, with no clear D. Trimming removed 5 bases at V and 4 bases at J, with 11 bases between. CDR1 and CDR2 from the germline V gene are SGHVS and FNYEAQ. The CDR3 totals 13 residues. The CDR3 DNA reads TGTGCCAGCAGCACGGCCGCGGGCACTGAAGCTTTCTTT. It encodes CASSTAAGTEAFF.

This clone occurred a few times. The V and J genes are TRBV29-1 and TRBJ1-1; D may be TRBD1 (5 bases). V lost 7 bases and J lost 0, with 15 bases in between. Germline-derived CDR1 and CDR2 are SQVTM and ANQGSEA. The CDR3 has 14 residues. The CDR3 region has the DNA TGCAGCGCGGACCTGGGACGGGTGAACACTGAAGCTTTCTTT. It is translated as CSADLGRVNTEAFF.

The chain recombines TRBV25-1 with TRBJ2-7; TRBD1 matches 9 bases. Germline V CDR1 and CDR2: MGHDK, SYGVNS. The CDR3 has 15 amino acids. Trimming took 6 bases from V and 2 from J; bases not matched to a gene: 8. DNA of the CDR3: TGTGCCAGCAGCCCGACGGACAGGGGACCCTACGAGCAGTACTTC. Translating it yields CASSPTDRGPYEQYF.

This clone turned up a few times. The chain employs TRBV30 and TRBJ1-4, with a possible D match to TRBD1 (5 bases). V was trimmed by 6 bases and J by 8 bases, leaving 19 bases between them. The CDR3 spans 14 residues. Germline lookup yields CDR1 GTSNPN and CDR2 SVGIG (reference sequence). The CDR3 bases are TGTGCCTGCAAGGGGCTGCGGACCTGGGAAAAACTGTTTTTT. Translated, it gives CACKGLRTWEKLFF.

The table lists this clone with a few counts. The chain joins TRBV7-9 to TRBJ2-3; TRBD2 matches 10 bases. Germline-derived CDR1 and CDR2 are SEHNR and FQNEAQ (reference sequence). The CDR3 length is 16 residues. V shed 5 bases, J shed 6 bases, and the junction held 11 bases outside the gene matches. Here the CDR3 reads CASSPRGAGGHDTQYF. DNA of the CDR3: TGTGCCAGCAGCCCCCGGGGAGCGGGGGGGCATGATACGCAGTATTTT.

The rearrangement links TRBV18 to TRBJ2-6; possibly TRBD2 for D (6 bases). Germline V CDR1 and CDR2: KGHSH, LQKENI. The V gene lost 6 bases and the J gene lost 0 bases, with 15 bases spanning the gap. The CDR3 sequence is 17 residues long. CDR3 protein: CASSPGGRTSGANVLTF. The CDR3 DNA is TGTGCCAGCTCTCCCGGGGGTAGGACCTCTGGGGCCAACGTCCTGACTTTC.

In this sample, this clone turned up a few times. This chain joins TRBV27 and TRBJ2-1; 13 nucleotides agree with TRBD2. Germline CDR1 MNHEY, CDR2 SMNVEV (reference sequence). V trimming: 2 bases; J trimming: 9 bases; junction bases outside the gene matches: 7. The CDR3 runs 16 residues. CDR3 DNA sequence: TGTGCCAGCAGTTTAGGGGGACTAGCGGGACGCGGTGAGCAGTTCTTC. Its translation is CASSLGGLAGRGEQFF.